This T cell receptor (beta chain) stems from a study of T cells after yellow fever vaccination. Regarding the study as a whole: Shared CD4/CD8 clonotypes were a small share, likely from convergent recombination. Subsequent booster samples again held most clones from primary vaccination (96% CD4, approximately 86% CD8).

This clonotype was seen a few times. Antigen specificity is unknown. One entry per CDR3 protein, called by TCRdb with MiXCR from the 5' RACE reads. The sample lists 450,000 to 650,000 distinct CDR3 sequences; around a fifth were seen once. Material: PBMCs, obtained around 3 weeks after the first yellow fever vaccination. This TCR was recovered from a man between 18 and 35 years old who received the YFV17D yellow fever vaccine.

The CDR3 DNA follows: TGTGCCAGCAGTGAGTCGGGAGCCTTAGGAGGGAACACTGAAGCTTTCTTT. Translating gives CASSESGALGGNTEAFF. This chain joins TRBV25-1 and TRBJ1-1; D not resolved. There are 17 residues in the CDR3. V was shortened by 3 bases and J by 1 base, with 18 bases between the two germline ends. Looked up from germline, CDR1 is MGHDK and CDR2 is SYGVNS.